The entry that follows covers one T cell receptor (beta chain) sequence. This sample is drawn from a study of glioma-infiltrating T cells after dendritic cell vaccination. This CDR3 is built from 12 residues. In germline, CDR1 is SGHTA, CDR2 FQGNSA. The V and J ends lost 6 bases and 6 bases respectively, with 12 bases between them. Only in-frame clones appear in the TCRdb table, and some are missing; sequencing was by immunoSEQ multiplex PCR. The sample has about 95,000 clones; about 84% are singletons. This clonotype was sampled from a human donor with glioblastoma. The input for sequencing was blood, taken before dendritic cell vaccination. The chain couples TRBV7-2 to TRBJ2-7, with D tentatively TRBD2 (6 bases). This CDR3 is CASSPTAGEQYF. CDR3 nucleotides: TGTGCCAGCAGTCCAACAGCGGGCGAGCAGTACTTC.